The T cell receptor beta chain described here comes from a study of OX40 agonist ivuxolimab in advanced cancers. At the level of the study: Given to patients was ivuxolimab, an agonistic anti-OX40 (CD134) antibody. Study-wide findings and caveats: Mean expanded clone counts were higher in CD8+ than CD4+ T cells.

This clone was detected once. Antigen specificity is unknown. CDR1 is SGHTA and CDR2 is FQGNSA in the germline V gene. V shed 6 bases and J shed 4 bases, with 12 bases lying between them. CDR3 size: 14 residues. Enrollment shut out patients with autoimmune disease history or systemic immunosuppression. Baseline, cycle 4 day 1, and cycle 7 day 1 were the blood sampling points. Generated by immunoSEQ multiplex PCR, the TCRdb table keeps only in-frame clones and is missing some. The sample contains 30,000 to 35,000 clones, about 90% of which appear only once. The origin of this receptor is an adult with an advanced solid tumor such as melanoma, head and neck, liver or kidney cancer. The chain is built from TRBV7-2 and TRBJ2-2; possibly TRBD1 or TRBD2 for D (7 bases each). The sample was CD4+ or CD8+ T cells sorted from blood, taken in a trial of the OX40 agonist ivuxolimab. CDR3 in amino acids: CASRKRDSTGELFF. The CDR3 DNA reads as TGTGCCAGCAGGAAGCGGGACAGCACCGGGGAGCTGTTTTTT.